This T cell receptor (beta chain) emerged from a study of blood T cells in healthy people across ages. Combining a sample-barcoded 5' primer with a J-beta primer mix, a second PCR ran for about 6 to 12 cycles. TCRdb analysed the 5' RACE reads with MiXCR anew, one entry per CDR3 protein. Here the sample spans 1.5 million to 1.8 million distinct CDR3 sequences, about 42% being singletons. They isolated at least 6.5 million PBMCs from each sample. This CDR3 contains 13 residues. Germline CDR1 reads MNHEY; CDR2 reads SMNVEV (reference sequence). V lost 0 bases and J lost 6, with 6 bases in between. J is TRBJ2-1 and V is TRBV27; TRBD2 is a possible D gene (5 bases). The sample taken for sequencing was blood. The receptor was derived from a young woman in good health. The CDR3 here is CASSLSSANEQFF. The CDR3 DNA reads TGTGCCAGCAGTTTATCTAGCGCCAATGAGCAGTTCTTC.